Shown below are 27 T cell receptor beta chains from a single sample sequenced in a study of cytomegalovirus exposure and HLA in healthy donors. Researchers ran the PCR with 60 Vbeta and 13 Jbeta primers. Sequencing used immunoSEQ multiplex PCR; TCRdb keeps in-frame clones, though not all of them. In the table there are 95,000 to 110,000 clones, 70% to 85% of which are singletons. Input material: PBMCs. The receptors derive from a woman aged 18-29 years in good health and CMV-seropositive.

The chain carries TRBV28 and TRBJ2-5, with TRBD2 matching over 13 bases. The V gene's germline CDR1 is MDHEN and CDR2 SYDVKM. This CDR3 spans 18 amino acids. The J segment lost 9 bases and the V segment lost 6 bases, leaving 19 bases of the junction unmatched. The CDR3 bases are TGTGCCAGCAGCCGTAGGCGACGGGGGACTAGCGGGATGGAGGCCCAGTACTTC. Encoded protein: CASSRRRRGTSGMEAQYF.

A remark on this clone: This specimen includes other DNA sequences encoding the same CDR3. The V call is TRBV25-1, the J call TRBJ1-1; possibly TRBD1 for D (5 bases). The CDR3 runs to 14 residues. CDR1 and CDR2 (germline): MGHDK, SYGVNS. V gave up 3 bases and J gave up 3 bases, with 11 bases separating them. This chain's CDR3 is CASSDPGWDTEAFF. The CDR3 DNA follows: TGTGCCAGCAGTGATCCAGGGTGGGACACTGAAGCTTTCTTT.

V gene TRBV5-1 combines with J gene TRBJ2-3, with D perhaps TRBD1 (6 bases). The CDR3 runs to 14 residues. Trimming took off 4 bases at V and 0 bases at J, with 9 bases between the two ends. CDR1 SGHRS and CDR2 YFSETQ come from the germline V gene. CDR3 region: CASSTGLSTDTQYF. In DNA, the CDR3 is TGCGCCAGCAGCACAGGGCTTAGCACAGATACGCAGTATTTT.

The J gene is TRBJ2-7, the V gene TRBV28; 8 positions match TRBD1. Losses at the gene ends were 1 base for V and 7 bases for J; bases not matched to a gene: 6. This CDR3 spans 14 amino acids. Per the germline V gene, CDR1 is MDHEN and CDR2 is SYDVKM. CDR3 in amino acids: CASSLSGQGREQYF. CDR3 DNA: TGTGCCAGCAGTTTATCTGGACAGGGAAGGGAGCAGTACTTC.

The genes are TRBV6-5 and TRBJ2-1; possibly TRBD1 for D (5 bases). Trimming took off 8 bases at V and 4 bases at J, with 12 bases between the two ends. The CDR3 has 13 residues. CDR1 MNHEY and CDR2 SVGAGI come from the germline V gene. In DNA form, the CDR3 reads TGTGCCAGCTCTAGTGGGGCTTACAATGAGCAGTTCTTC. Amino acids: CASSSGAYNEQFF.

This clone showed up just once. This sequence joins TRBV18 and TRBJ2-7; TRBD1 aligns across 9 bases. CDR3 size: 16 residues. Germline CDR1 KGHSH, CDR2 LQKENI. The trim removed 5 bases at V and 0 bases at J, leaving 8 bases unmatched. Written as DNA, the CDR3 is TGTGCCAGCTCATGGGGTGGGACAGGGAGCTCCTACGAGCAGTACTTC. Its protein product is CASSWGGTGSSYEQYF. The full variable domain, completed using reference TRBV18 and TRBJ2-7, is NAGVMQNPRHLVRRRGQEARLRCSPMKGHSHVYWYRQLPEEGLKFMVYLQKENIIDESGMPKERFSAEFPKEGPSILRIQQVVRGDSAAYFCASSWGGTGSSYEQYFGPGTRLTVT.

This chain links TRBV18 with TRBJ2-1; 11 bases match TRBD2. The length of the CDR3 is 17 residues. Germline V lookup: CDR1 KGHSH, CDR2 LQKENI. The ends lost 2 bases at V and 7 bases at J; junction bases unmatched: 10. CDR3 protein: CASSPRLAGTSGNEQFF. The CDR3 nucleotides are TGTGCCAGCTCACCAAGACTAGCCGGGACTAGCGGTAATGAGCAGTTCTTC.

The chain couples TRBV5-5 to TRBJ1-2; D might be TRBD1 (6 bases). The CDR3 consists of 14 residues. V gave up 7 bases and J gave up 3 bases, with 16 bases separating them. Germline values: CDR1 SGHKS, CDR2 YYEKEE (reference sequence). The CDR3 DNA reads TGTGCCAGCCGCTACCAAGGGGGTGACTATGGCTACACCTTC. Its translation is CASRYQGGDYGYTF.

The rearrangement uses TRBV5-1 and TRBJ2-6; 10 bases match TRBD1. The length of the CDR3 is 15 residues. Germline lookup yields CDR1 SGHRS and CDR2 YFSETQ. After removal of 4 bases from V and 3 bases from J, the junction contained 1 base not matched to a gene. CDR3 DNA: TGCGCCAGCAGCGGACAGGGGGATGGGGCCAACGTCCTGACTTTC. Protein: CASSGQGDGANVLTF.

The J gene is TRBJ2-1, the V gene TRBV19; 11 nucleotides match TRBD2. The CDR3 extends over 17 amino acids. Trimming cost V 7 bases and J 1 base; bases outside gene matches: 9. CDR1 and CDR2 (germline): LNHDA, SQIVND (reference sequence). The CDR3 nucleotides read TGTGCCAGTACCCCAAGACTAGCGGGATTGTCCTACAATGAGCAGTTCTTC. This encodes CASTPRLAGLSYNEQFF.

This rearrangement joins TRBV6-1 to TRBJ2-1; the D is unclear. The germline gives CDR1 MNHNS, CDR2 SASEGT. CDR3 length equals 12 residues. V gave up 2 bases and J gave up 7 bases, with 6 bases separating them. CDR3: CASSEPGNEQFF. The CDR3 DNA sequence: TGTGCCAGCAGTGAACCAGGTAATGAGCAGTTCTTC.

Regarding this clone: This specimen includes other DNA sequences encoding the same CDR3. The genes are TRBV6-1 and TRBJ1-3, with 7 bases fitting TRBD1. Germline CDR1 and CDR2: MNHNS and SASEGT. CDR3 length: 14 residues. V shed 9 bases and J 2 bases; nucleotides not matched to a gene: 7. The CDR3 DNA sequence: TGTGCCAGTAGCACCGGGACAGCTGGAAACACCATATATTTT. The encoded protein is CASSTGTAGNTIYF.

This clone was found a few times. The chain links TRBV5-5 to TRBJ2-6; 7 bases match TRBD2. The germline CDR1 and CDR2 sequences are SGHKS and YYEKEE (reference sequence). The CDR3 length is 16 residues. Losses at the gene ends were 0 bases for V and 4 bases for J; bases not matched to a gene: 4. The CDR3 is CASSLEGGAGANVLTF. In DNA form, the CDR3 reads TGTGCCAGCAGCTTGGAGGGAGGGGCAGGGGCCAACGTCCTGACTTTC.

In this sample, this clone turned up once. The DNA for the CDR3 is TGCACCAGCAGCCAAGATCTCGGGTTCCCTGAAGCTTTCTTT. Amino acids: CTSSQDLGFPEAFF. V is TRBV1 and J is TRBJ1-1. TRBV1 is marked as a pseudogene. The CDR3 has 14 residues.

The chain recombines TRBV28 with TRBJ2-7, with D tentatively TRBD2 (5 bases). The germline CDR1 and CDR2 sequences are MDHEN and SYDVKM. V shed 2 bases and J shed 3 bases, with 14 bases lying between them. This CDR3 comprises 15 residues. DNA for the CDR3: TGTGCCAGCAGTTTAGGATGGACTGCTAGCTACGAGCAGTACTTC. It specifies CASSLGWTASYEQYF. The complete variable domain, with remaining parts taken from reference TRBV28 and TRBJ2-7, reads DVKVTQSSRYLVKRTGEKVFLECVQDMDHENMFWYRQDPGLGLRLIYFSYDVKMKEKGDIPEGYSVSREKKERFSLILESASTNQTSMYLCASSLGWTASYEQYFGPGTRLTVT.

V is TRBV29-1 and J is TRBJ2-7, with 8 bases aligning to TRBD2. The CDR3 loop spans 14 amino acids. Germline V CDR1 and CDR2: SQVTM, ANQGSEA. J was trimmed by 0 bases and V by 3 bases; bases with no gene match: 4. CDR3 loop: CSVETREASYEQYF. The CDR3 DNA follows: TGCAGCGTTGAGACGCGGGAGGCCTCCTACGAGCAGTACTTC.

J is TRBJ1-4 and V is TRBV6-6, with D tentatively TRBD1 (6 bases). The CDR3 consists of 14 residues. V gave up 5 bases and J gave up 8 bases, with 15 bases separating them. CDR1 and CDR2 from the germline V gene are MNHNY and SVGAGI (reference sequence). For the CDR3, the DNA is TGTGCCAGCAGTGGGAGGGGGGCGAGGGAAAAACTGTTTTTT. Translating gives CASSGRGAREKLFF.

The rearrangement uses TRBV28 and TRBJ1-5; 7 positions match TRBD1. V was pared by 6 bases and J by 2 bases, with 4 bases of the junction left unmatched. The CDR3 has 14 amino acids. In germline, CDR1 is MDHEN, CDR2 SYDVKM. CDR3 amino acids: CASRSGQGNQPQHF. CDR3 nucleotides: TGTGCCAGCAGGAGTGGACAGGGCAATCAGCCCCAGCATTTT.

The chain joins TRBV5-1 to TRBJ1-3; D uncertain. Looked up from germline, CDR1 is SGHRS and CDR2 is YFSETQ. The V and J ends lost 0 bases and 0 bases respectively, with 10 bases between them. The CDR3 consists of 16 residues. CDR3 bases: TGCGCCAGCAGCTTGGAGGAGTCCTTCTCTGGAAACACCATATATTTT. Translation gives CASSLEESFSGNTIYF.

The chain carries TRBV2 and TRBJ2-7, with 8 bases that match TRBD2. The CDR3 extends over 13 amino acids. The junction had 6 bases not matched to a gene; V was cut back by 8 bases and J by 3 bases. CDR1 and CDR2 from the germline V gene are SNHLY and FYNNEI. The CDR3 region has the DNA TGTGCCAGCGAGGCTAGCGGGTACTACGAGCAGTACTTC. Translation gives CASEASGYYEQYF.

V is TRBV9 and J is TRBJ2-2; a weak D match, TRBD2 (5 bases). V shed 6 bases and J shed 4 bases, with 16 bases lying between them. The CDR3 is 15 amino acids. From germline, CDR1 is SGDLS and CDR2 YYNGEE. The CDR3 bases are TGTGCCAGCAACAGCGGCGATTTCGGCACCGGGGAGCTGTTTTTT. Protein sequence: CASNSGDFGTGELFF.

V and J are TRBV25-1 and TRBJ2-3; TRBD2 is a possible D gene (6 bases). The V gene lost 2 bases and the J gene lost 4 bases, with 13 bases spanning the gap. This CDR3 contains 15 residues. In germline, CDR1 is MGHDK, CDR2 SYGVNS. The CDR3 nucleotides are TGTGCCAGCAGTGAAAAGAGAGCGGGTGCAGATACGCAGTATTTT. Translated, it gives CASSEKRAGADTQYF.

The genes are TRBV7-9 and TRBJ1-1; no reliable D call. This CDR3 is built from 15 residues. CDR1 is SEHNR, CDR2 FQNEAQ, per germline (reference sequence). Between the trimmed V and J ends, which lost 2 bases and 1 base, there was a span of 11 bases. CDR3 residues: CASSLKASENTEAFF. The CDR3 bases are TGTGCCAGCAGCTTAAAGGCCAGCGAGAACACTGAAGCTTTCTTT.

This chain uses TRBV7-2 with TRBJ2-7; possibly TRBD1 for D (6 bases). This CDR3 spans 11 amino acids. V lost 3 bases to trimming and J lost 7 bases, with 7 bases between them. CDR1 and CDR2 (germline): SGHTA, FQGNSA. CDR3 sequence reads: CASSFTGEQYF. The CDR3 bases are TGTGCCAGCAGCTTCACAGGGGAGCAGTACTTC.

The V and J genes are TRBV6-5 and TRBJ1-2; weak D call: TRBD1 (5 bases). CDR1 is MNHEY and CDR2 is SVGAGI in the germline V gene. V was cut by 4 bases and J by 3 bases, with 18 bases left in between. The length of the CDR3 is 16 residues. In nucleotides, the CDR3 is TGTGCCAGCAGTTCGCCCAGGGTGGGTCCGGACTATGGCTACACCTTC. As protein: CASSSPRVGPDYGYTF.

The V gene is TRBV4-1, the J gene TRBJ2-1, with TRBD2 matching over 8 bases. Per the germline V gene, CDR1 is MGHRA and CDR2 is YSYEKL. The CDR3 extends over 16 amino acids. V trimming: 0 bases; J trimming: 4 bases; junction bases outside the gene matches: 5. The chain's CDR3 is CASSQDTSGPYNEQFF. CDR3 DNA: TGCGCCAGCAGCCAAGATACTAGCGGTCCTTACAATGAGCAGTTCTTC.

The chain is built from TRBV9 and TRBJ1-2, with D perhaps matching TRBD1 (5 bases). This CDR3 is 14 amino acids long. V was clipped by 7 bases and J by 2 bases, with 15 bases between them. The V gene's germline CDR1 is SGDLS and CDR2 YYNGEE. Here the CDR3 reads CASQGTPGNYGYTF. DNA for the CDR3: TGTGCCAGCCAGGGAACCCCAGGGAACTATGGCTACACCTTC. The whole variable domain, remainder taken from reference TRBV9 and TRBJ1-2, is DSGVTQTPKHLITATGQRVTLRCSPRSGDLSVYWYQQSLDQGLQFLIQYYNGEERAKGNILERFSAQQFPDLHSELNLSSLELGDSALYFCASQGTPGNYGYTFGSGTRLTVV.